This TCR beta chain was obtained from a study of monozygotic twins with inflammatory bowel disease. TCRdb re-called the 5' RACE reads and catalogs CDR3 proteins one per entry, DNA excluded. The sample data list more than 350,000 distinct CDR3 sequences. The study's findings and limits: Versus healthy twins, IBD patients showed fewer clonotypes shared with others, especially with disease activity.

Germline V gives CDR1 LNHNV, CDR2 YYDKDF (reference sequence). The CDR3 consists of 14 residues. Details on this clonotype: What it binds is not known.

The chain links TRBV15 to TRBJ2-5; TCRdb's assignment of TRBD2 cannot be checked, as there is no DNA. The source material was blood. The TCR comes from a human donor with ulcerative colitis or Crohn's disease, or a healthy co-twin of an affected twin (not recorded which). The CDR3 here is CATSIYGQPDSQYF.